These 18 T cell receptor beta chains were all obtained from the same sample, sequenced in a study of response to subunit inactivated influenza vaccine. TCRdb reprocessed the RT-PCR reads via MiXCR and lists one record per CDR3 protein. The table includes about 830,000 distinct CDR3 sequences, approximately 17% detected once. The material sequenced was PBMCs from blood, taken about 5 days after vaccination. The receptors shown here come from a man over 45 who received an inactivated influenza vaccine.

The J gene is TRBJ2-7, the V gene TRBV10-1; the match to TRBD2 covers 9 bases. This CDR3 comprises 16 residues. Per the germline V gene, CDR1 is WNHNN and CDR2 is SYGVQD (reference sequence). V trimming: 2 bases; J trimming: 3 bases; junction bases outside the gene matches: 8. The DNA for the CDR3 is TGCGCCAGCAGTGAGGCCTACGGGACTAGCATCTACGAGCAGTACTTC. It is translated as CASSEAYGTSIYEQYF.

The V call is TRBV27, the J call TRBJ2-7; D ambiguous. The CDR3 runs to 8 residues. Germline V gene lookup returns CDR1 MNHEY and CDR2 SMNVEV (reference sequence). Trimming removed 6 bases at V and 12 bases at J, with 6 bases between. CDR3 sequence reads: CASRRGYF. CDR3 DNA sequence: TGTGCCAGCAGGAGAGGGTACTTC.

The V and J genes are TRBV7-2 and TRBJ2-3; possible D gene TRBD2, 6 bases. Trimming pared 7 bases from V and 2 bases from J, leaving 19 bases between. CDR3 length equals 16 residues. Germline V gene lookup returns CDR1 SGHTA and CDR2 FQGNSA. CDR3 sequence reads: CASTPRGAGNTDTQYF. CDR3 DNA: TGTGCCAGCACCCCCCGCGGAGCGGGCAACACAGATACGCAGTATTTT.

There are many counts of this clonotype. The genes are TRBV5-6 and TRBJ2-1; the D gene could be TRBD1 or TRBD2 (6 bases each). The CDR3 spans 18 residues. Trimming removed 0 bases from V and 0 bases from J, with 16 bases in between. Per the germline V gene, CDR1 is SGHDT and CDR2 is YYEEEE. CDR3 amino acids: CASSLEGGISSSYNEQFF. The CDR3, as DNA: TGTGCCAGCAGCTTGGAGGGGGGCATATCGAGCTCCTACAATGAGCAGTTCTTC.

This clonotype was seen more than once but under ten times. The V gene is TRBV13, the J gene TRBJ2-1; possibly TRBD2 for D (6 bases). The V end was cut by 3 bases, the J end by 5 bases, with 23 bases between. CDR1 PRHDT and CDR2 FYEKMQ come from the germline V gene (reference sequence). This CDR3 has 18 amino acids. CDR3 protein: CASSLGGLGPGLNNEQFF. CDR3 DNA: TGTGCCAGCAGCTTGGGGGGACTGGGCCCGGGACTTAACAATGAGCAGTTCTTC.

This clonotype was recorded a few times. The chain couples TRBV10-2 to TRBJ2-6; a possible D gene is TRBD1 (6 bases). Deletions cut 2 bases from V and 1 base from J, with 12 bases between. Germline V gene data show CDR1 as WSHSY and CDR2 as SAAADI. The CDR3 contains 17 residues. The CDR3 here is CASSEGQFQSGANVLTF. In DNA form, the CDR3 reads TGCGCCAGCAGTGAGGGACAGTTCCAGTCTGGGGCCAACGTCCTGACTTTC.

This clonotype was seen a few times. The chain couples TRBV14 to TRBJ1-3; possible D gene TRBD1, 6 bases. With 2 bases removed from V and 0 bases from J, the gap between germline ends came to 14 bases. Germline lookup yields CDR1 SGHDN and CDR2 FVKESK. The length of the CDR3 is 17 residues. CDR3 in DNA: TGTGCCAGCAGCCAAACAGGGCGGGGTCGCTCTGGAAACACCATATATTTT. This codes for CASSQTGRGRSGNTIYF.

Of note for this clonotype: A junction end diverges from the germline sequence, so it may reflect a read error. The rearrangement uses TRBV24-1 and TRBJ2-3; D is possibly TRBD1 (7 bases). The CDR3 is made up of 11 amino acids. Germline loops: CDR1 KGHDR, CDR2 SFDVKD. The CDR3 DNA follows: TGTGCCACCAGTGCCGCGGGACAGCTAGATTTT. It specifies CATSAAGQLDF.

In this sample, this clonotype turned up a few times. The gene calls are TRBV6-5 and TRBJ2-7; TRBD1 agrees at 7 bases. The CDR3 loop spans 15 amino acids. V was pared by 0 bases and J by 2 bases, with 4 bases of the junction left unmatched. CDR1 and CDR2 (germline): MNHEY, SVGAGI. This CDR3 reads CASSYSKGQPYEQYF. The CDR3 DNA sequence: TGTGCCAGCAGTTACTCGAAGGGACAGCCCTACGAGCAGTACTTC.

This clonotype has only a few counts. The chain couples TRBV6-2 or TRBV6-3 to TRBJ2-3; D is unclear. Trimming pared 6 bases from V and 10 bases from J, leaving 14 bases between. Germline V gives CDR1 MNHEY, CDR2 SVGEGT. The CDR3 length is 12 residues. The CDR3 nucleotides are TGTGCCAGCAGAGAAGACACTTTCTCGCAGTATTTT. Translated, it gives CASREDTFSQYF.

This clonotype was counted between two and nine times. As DNA, the CDR3 is TGCAGTGCTTTTGGTTCCCATAGCAATCAGCCCCAGCATTTT. Protein sequence: CSAFGSHSNQPQHF. The chain links TRBV20-1 to TRBJ1-5; unclear D gene. The germline V and J ends were trimmed by 5 bases and 0 bases, with 11 bases remaining between them. Germline-derived CDR1 and CDR2 are DFQATT and SNEGSKA (reference sequence). CDR3 length: 14 amino acids.

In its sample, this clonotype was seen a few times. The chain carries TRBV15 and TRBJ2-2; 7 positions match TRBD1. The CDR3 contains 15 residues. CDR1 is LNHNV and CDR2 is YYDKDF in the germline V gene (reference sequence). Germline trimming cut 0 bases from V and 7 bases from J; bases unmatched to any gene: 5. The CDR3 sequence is CATSREDPGGGELFF. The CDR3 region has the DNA TGTGCCACCAGCAGAGAAGACCCAGGGGGCGGGGAGCTGTTTTTT.

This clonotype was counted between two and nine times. The chain's CDR3 is CSVEASGRANTGELFF. CDR3 bases: TGCAGCGTTGAAGCTAGCGGGAGGGCCAACACCGGGGAGCTGTTTTTT. The rearrangement links TRBV29-1 to TRBJ2-2, with 12 bases lining up with TRBD2. The V gene's germline CDR1 is SQVTM and CDR2 ANQGSEA. This CDR3 spans 16 amino acids. V lost 1 base to trimming and J lost 2 bases; unmatched junction nucleotides: 2.

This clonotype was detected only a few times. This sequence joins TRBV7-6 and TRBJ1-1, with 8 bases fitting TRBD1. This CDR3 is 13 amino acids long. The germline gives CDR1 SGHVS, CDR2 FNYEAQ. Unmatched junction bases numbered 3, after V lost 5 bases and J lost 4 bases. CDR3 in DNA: TGTGCCAGCAGCCGACAGGGGAGCACTGAAGCTTTCTTT. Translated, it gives CASSRQGSTEAFF.

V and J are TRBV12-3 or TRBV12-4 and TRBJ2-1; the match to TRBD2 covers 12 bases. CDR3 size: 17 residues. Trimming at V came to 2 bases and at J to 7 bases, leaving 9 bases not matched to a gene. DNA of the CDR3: TGTGCCAGCAGTTTAAGTTCTAGCGGGGGGGCGGGGAATGAGCAGTTCTTC. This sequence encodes CASSLSSSGGAGNEQFF.

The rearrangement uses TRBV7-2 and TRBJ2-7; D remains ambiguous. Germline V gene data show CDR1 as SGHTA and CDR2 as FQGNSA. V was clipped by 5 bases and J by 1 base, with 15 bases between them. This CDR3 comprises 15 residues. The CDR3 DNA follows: TGTGCCAGCAGCCCATCCCTAATCCTATCCTACGAGCAGTACTTC. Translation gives CASSPSLILSYEQYF. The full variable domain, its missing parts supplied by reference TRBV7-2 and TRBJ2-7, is GAGVSQSPSNKVTEKGKDVELRCDPISGHTALYWYRQSLGQGLEFLIYFQGNSAPDKSGLPSDRFSAERTGGSVSTLTIQRTQQEDSAVYLCASSPSLILSYEQYFGPGTRLTVT.

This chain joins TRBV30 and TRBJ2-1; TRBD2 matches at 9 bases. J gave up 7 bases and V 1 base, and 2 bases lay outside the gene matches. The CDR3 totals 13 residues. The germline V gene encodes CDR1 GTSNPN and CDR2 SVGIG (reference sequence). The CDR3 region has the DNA TGTGCCTGGAGTGGGCTAGCGGGGAATGAGCAGTTCTTC. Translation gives CAWSGLAGNEQFF.

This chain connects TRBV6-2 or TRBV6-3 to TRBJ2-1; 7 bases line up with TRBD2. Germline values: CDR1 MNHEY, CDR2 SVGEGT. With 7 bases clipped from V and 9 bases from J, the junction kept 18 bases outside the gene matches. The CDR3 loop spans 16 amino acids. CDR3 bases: TGTGCCAGCATCGTGGATGGGGCGGGAGCGCCGGGTGAGCAGTTCTTC. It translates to CASIVDGAGAPGEQFF.